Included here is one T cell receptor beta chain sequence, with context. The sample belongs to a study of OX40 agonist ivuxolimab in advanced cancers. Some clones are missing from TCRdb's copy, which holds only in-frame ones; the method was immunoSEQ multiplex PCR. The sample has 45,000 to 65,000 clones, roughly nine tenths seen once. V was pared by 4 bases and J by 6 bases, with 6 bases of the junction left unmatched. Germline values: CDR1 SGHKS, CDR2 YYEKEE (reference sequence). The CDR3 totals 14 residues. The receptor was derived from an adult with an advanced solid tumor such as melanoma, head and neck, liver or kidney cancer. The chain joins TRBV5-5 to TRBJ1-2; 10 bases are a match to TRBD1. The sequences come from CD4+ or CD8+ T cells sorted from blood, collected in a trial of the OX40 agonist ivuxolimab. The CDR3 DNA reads TGTGCCAGCAGCGCAAAGACAGGGGGCGATGGCTACACCTTC. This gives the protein CASSAKTGGDGYTF. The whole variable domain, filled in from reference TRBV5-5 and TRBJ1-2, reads DAGVTQSPTHLIKTRGQQVTLRCSPISGHKSVSWYQQVLGQGPQFIFQYYEKEERGRGNFPDRFSARQFPNYSSELNVNALLLGDSALYLCASSAKTGGDGYTFGSGTRLTVV.